This T cell receptor beta chain was recorded in a study of T cell responses to AZD1222 COVID-19 vaccine. Study as a whole: Second-dose intervals near 4 or 12 weeks were combined. Study-wide results and limits: Spike-specific TCR breadth and depth grew following two AZD1222 doses. White British people made up most donors, females outnumbered males, and clonal diversity was possibly underestimated. Distributed over spike, vaccine-associated CD4 TCRs predominated at 160-218 and 743-854.

With respect to this clone: Its specificity is not known.

From germline, CDR1 is SNHLY and CDR2 FYNNEI. The CDR3 contains 14 residues. With 6 bases clipped from V and 4 bases from J, the junction kept 6 bases outside the gene matches. Libraries were prepared by immunoSEQ multiplex PCR; TCRdb keeps only in-frame clonotypes and omits some of them. The profile shows about 110,000 clones, about 86% of them singletons. V is TRBV2 and J is TRBJ1-3; 7 bases fit TRBD1. The clonotype originates from an adult in good health. Sequencing used peripheral blood, obtained on day 0 of AZD1222 vaccination. The CDR3 sequence is CASRVGTAGNTIYF. The CDR3 coding sequence is TGTGCCAGCAGGGTAGGGACAGCAGGAAACACCATATATTTT. The full variable domain, in which reference TRBV2 and TRBJ1-3 provide the parts outside the CDR3, is EPEVTQTPSHQVTQMGQEVILRCVPISNHLYFYWYRQILGQKVEFLVSFYNNEISEKSEIFDDQFSVERPDGSNFTLKIRSTKLEDSAMYFCASRVGTAGNTIYFGEGSWLTVV.